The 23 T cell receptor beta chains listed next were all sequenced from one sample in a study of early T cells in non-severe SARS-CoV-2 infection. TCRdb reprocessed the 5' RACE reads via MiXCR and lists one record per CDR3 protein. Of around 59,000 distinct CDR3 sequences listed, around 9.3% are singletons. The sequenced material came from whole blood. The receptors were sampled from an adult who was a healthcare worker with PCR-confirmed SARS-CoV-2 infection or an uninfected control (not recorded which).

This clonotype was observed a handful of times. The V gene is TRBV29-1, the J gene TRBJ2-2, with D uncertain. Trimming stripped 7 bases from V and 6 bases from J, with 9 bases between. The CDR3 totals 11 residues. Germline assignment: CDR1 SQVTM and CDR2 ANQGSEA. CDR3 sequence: CSAKAAGELFF. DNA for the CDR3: TGCAGCGCTAAGGCAGCCGGGGAGCTGTTTTTT.

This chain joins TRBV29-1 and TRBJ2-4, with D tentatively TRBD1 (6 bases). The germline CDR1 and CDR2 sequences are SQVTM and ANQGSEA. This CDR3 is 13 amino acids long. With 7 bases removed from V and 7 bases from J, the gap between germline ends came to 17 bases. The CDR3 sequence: CSGIGGPGNIQYF. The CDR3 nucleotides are TGCAGCGGGATTGGGGGCCCCGGGAACATTCAGTACTTC.

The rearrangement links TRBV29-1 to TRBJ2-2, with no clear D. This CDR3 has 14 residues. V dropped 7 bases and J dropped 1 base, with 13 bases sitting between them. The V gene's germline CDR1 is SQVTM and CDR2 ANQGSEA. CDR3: CSAAGLLNTGELFF. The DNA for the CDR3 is TGCAGCGCTGCAGGCCTATTGAACACCGGGGAGCTGTTTTTT.

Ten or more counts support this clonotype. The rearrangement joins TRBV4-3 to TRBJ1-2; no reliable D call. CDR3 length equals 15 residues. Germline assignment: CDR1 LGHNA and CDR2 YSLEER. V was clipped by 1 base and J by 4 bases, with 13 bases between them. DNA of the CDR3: TGCGCCAGCAGCCAAGGAGACGGTCGCTCCTATGGCTACACCTTC. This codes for CASSQGDGRSYGYTF.

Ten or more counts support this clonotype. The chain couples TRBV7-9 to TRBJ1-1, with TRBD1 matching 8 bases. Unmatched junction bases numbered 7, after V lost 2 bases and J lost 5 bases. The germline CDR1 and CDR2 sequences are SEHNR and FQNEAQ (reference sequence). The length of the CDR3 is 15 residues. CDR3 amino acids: CASSLNQGARTEAFF. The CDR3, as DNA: TGTGCCAGCAGCTTAAATCAGGGGGCAAGAACTGAAGCTTTCTTT.

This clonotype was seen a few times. The CDR3 sequence: CASSNSSGANVLTF. CDR3 DNA sequence: TGTGCCAGCAGCAATAGCTCTGGGGCCAACGTCCTGACTTTC. The chain has TRBV21-1 and TRBJ2-6. TRBV21-1 is recorded as a pseudogene. The CDR3 spans 14 residues.

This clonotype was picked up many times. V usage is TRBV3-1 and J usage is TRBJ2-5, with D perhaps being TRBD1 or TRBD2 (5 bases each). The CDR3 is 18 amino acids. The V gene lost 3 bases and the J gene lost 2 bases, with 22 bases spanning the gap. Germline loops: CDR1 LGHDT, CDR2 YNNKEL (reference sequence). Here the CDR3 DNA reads TGTGCCAGCAGCCACTTCGAGGGGAGCTTCGGCCTTCAAGAGACCCAGTACTTC. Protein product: CASSHFEGSFGLQETQYF.

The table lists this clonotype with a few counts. The CDR3 nucleotides are TGTGCCAGCAGCTCGGGACAGGGGCCACAAGAGACCCAGTACTTC. Translated: CASSSGQGPQETQYF. V usage is TRBV7-2 and J usage is TRBJ2-5; the match to TRBD1 covers 10 bases. Looked up from germline, CDR1 is SGHTA and CDR2 is FQGNSA. V lost 4 bases, J lost 2 bases, and 4 bases stayed unmatched. The CDR3 consists of 15 residues. The full variable domain, completed using reference TRBV7-2 and TRBJ2-5, is GAGVSQSPSNKVTEKGKDVELRCDPISGHTALYWYRQSLGQGLEFLIYFQGNSAPDKSGLPSDRFSAERTGGSVSTLTIQRTQQEDSAVYLCASSSGQGPQETQYFGPGTRLLVL.

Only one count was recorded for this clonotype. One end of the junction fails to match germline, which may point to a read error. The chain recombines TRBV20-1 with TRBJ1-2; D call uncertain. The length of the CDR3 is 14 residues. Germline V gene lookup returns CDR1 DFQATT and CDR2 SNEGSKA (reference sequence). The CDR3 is CSARDDFTSGGYTF. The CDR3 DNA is TGCAGTGCAAGAGACGATTTCACATCGGGTGGCTACACCTTC.

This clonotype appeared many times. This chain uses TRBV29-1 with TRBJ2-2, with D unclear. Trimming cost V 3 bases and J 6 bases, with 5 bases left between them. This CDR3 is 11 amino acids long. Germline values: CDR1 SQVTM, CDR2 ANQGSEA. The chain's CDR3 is CSVEVPGELFF. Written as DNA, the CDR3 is TGCAGCGTTGAGGTCCCCGGGGAGCTGTTTTTT.

DNA of the CDR3: TGCAGCGTTGAAGGGACAGTCCCTGAAGCTTTCTTT. Its translation: CSVEGTVPEAFF. The V gene is TRBV29-1, the J gene TRBJ1-1; the D gene is possibly TRBD1 (6 bases). The CDR3 extends over 12 amino acids. Germline CDR1 is SQVTM and CDR2 is ANQGSEA. V was pared by 1 base and J by 6 bases, with 9 bases between.

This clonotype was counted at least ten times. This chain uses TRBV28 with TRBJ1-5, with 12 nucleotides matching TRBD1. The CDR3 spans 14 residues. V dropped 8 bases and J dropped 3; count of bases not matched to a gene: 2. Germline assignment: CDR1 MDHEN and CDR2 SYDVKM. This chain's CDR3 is CASGTGGFNQPQHF. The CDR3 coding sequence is TGTGCCAGCGGGACAGGGGGCTTCAATCAGCCCCAGCATTTT.

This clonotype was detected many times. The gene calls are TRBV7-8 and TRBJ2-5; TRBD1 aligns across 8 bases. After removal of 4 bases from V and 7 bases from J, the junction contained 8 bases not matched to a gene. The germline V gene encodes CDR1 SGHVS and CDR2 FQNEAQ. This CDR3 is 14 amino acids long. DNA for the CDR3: TGTGCCAGCAGCTCGACAGGGGCGGTGGGGACCCAGTACTTC. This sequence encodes CASSSTGAVGTQYF.

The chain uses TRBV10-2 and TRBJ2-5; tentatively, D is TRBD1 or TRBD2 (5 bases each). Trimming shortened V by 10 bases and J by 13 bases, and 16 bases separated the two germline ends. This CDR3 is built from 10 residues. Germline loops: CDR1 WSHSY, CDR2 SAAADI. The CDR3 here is CATYRGRTYF. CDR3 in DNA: TGCGCCACATATAGGGGACGTACGTACTTC.

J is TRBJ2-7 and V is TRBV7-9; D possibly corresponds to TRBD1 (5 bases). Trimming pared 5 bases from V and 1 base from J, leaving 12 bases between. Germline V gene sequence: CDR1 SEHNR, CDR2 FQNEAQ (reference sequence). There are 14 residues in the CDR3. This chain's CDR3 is CASSPGSGSYEQYF. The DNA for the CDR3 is TGTGCCAGCAGCCCAGGGTCCGGGTCCTACGAGCAGTACTTC.

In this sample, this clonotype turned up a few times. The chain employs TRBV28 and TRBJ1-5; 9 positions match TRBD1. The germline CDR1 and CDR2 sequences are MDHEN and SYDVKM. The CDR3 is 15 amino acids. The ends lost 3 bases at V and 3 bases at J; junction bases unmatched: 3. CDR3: CASSLGQGTNQPQHF. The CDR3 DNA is TGTGCCAGCAGTTTGGGACAGGGTACCAATCAGCCCCAGCATTTT.

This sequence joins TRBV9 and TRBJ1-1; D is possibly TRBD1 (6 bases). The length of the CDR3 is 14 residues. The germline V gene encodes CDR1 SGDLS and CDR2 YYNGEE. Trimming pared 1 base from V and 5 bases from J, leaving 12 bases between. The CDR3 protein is CASSVQGLATEAFF. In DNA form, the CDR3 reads TGTGCCAGCAGCGTACAGGGGCTCGCGACTGAAGCTTTCTTT.

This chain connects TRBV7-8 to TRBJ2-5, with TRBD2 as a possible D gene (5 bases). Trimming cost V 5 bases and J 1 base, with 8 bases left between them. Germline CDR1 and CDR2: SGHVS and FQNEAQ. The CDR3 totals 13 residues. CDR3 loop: CASSRLPQETQYF. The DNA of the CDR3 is TGTGCCAGCAGCCGACTACCCCAAGAGACCCAGTACTTC.

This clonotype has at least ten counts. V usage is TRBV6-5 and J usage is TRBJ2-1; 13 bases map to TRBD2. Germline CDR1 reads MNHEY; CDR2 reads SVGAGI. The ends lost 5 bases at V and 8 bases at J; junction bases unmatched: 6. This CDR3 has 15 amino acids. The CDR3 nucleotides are TGTGCCAGCAGTAAGGGACTAGCGGGATGGTATGAGCAGTTCTTC. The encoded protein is CASSKGLAGWYEQFF.

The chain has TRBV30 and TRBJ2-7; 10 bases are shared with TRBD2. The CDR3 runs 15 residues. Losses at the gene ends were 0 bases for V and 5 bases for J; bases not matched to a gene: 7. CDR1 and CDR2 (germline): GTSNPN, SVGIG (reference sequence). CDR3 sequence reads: CAWSVGLAGVNEQYF. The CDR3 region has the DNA TGTGCCTGGAGTGTTGGGCTAGCGGGAGTTAACGAGCAGTACTTC. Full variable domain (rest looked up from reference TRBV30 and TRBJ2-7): SQTIHQWPATLVQPVGSPLSLECTVEGTSNPNLYWYRQAAGRGLQLLFYSVGIGQISSEVPQNLSASRPQDRQFILSSKKLLLSDSGFYLCAWSVGLAGVNEQYFGPGTRLTVT.

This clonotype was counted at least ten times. In DNA form, the CDR3 reads TGTGCCAGCAGTCCGGGACACCTAACCTACGAGCAGTACTTC. Protein sequence: CASSPGHLTYEQYF. The genes are TRBV28 and TRBJ2-7; perhaps TRBD1 as D (6 bases). The CDR3 covers 14 residues. Trimming removed 5 bases at V and 2 bases at J, with 13 bases between. The germline V gene has CDR1 MDHEN and CDR2 SYDVKM.

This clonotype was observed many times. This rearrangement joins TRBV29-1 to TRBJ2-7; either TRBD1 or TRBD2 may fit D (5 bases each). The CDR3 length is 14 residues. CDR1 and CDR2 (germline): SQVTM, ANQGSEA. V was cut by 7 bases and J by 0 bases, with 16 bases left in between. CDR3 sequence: CSARRDASSYEQYF. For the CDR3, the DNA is TGCAGCGCACGCCGGGACGCTAGCTCCTACGAGCAGTACTTC.

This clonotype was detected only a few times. CDR3 sequence (DNA): TGTGCCAGCAGCTTAGATCTAGCGGAGACAGATACGCAGTATTTT. The encoded protein is CASSLDLAETDTQYF. This chain links TRBV7-9 with TRBJ2-3, with 7 bases that match TRBD2. The V segment lost 1 base and the J segment 3 bases; nucleotides outside the gene matches: 4. The germline gives CDR1 SEHNR, CDR2 FQNEAQ (reference sequence). The CDR3 totals 15 residues.